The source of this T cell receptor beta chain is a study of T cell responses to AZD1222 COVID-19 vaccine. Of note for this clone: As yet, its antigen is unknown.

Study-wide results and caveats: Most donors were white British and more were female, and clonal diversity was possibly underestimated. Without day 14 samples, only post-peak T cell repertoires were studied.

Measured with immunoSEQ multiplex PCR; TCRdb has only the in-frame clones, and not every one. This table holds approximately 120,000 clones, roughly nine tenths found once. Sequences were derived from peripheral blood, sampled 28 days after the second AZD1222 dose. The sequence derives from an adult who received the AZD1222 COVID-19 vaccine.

Written as DNA, the CDR3 is TGCGCCAGCAGCCCATTAGACAGAACGGACACCGGGGAGCTGTTTTTT. Its protein is CASSPLDRTDTGELFF. V usage is TRBV5-1 and J usage is TRBJ2-2; possible D gene TRBD1, 5 bases. Germline CDR1 SGHRS, CDR2 YFSETQ. V was clipped by 4 bases and J by 3 bases, with 16 bases between them. The CDR3 sequence is 16 residues long.